This entry lists 17 T cell receptor beta chains sequenced from one sample in a study of type 1 and type 2 diabetes patients (dated by TCRdb to the mid-2010s). Sequenced on an Illumina MiSeq. For TCRbeta CDR3 amplification, the template was genomic DNA taken from the sorted T cell subsets. The TCRbeta CDR3 region was amplified by multiplex PCR using 30 forward and 13 reverse primers. The public reads were reanalyzed by TCRdb: fastp trimming at Q25, MiXCR alignment, in-frame beta chains only. Each CDR3 protein gets just one entry, which takes the most common genes and DNA from the rows behind it. The sample table contains about 270,000 distinct CDR3 sequences; only one count was recorded for around 47% of them. The top ten clonotypes cover roughly 15% of the sample. Material: peripheral blood mononuclear cells (PBMCs). The receptors were gathered from a man aged 18 to 29 with type 2 diabetes.

The CDR3 sequence: CASSFGSTTNEKLFF. As DNA, the CDR3 is TGTGCCAGCAGCTTCGGCAGTACGACTAATGAAAAACTGTTTTTT. The chain couples TRBV7-9 to TRBJ1-4; D gene uncertain. Trimming pared 3 bases from V and 2 bases from J, leaving 10 bases between. From germline, CDR1 is SEHNR and CDR2 FQNEAQ (reference sequence). This CDR3 spans 15 amino acids. Full variable domain (outside the CDR3, taken from reference TRBV7-9 and TRBJ1-4): DTGVSQNPRHKITKRGQNVTFRCDPISEHNRLYWYRQTLGQGPEFLTYFQNEAQLEKSRLLSDRFSAERPKGSFSTLEIQRTEQGDSAMYLCASSFGSTTNEKLFFGSGTQLSVL.

This clonotype was found many times. V gene TRBV2 combines with J gene TRBJ2-7; 11 nucleotides match TRBD2. V was pared by 6 bases and J by 6 bases, with 7 bases of the junction left unmatched. Germline-derived CDR1 and CDR2 are SNHLY and FYNNEI. CDR3 length: 14 amino acids. CDR3 residues: CASSATSGSGEQYF. DNA of the CDR3: TGTGCCAGCAGCGCTACTAGCGGGAGCGGCGAGCAGTACTTC. Complete variable domain (other parts from reference TRBV2 and TRBJ2-7): EPEVTQTPSHQVTQMGQEVILRCVPISNHLYFYWYRQILGQKVEFLVSFYNNEISEKSEIFDDQFSVERPDGSNFTLKIRSTKLEDSAMYFCASSATSGSGEQYFGPGTRLTVT.

CDR3 bases: TGTGCCAGCAGTTTTGTGGGAGGTGGGGATCAGCCCCAGCATTTT. It is translated as CASSFVGGGDQPQHF. The chain couples TRBV12-3 or TRBV12-4 to TRBJ1-5, with unresolved D. CDR3 length equals 15 residues. Trimming took 3 bases from V and 5 from J, leaving 14 bases between them.

The CDR3 region has the DNA TGTGCCAGTAGGCGGCATGATGTCAACGAGCAGTACTTC. It encodes CASRRHDVNEQYF. V and J are TRBV19 and TRBJ2-7; no definite D call. The length of the CDR3 is 13 residues. Germline-derived CDR1 and CDR2 are LNHDA and SQIVND (reference sequence). V lost 6 bases, J lost 5 bases, and 14 bases lay in between.

This clonotype has a single count. The junction departs from the called germline gene at one end, perhaps through a read error. The J gene is TRBJ2-3, the V gene TRBV10-1; 8 nucleotides align to TRBD1. The germline CDR1 and CDR2 sequences are WNHNN and SYGVQD (reference sequence). This CDR3 has 16 amino acids. CDR3 sequence: CAISDADRGSTDTQYF. Written as DNA, the CDR3 is TGTGCCATCAGTGATGCCGACAGGGGAAGCACAGATACGCAGTATTTT.

The table lists this clonotype with many counts. Compared with germline, one end of the junction differs, possibly owing to a read error. The chain links TRBV6-5 to TRBJ2-7; tentative D call: TRBD2 (5 bases). This CDR3 is built from 12 residues. The germline V gene encodes CDR1 MNHEY and CDR2 SVGAGI. The CDR3 region is CASSRDSYEQYF. CDR3 sequence (DNA): TGCGCCAGCAGCCGGGACTCCTACGAGCAGTACTTC.

The rearrangement uses TRBV4-3 and TRBJ1-6; 8 bases match TRBD1. The CDR3 runs 16 residues. The J segment lost 8 bases and the V segment lost 2 bases, leaving 8 bases of the junction unmatched. Germline-derived CDR1 and CDR2 are LGHNA and YSLEER. CDR3 DNA sequence: TGCGCCAGCAGCCAACTCGCGACAGGGGACTATTCACCCCTCCACTTT. As protein: CASSQLATGDYSPLHF.

The chain links TRBV5-6 to TRBJ2-5, with D perhaps matching TRBD1 (6 bases). The germline V and J ends were trimmed by 5 bases and 2 bases, with 16 bases remaining between them. CDR1 is SGHDT, CDR2 YYEEEE, per germline. The CDR3 runs to 15 residues. CDR3 bases: TGTGCCAGCAGTTATACCGGGACAACGCAAGAGACCCAGTACTTC. This encodes CASSYTGTTQETQYF. The full variable domain, rest sourced from reference TRBV5-6 and TRBJ2-5, is DAGVTQSPTHLIKTRGQQVTLRCSPKSGHDTVSWYQQALGQGPQFIFQYYEEEERQRGNFPDRFSGHQFPNYSSELNVNALLLGDSALYLCASSYTGTTQETQYFGPGTRLLVL.

This rearrangement joins TRBV28 to TRBJ2-2; 12 bases match TRBD1. With V trimmed by 3 bases and J by 7 bases, 12 bases remained unmatched. Germline CDR1 reads MDHEN; CDR2 reads SYDVKM. The CDR3 has 18 amino acids. The CDR3 protein is CASSFPLGQGAHNGELFF. The CDR3 bases are TGTGCCAGCAGTTTCCCTCTGGGACAGGGGGCGCATAACGGGGAGCTGTTTTTT.

Notes on this clonotype: A junction boundary mismatches the germline segment, possibly from a read error. The CDR3 DNA reads TGCGCCAGCAGCTTTAGTCGAGGGCCCGCCGGCGAGCAGTACTTC. Its protein product is CASSFSRGPAGEQYF. V is TRBV5-5 and J is TRBJ2-7, with a tentative D call TRBD2 (5 bases). From germline, CDR1 is SGHKS and CDR2 YYEKEE (reference sequence). The CDR3 loop spans 15 amino acids.

The gene calls are TRBV7-2 and TRBJ2-3, with TRBD1 identical over 10 bases. J was trimmed by 0 bases and V by 5 bases; bases with no gene match: 5. CDR1 and CDR2 (germline): SGHTA, FQGNSA. This CDR3 spans 16 amino acids. CDR3 sequence: CASSARQGASTDTQYF. The CDR3, as DNA: TGTGCCAGCAGCGCAAGACAGGGGGCGAGCACAGATACGCAGTATTTT.

The chain joins TRBV6-1 to TRBJ1-2; D is unclear. V shed 11 bases and J shed 0 bases, with 16 bases lying between them. The CDR3 totals 14 residues. CDR1 is MNHNS, CDR2 SASEGT, per germline. The CDR3, as DNA: TGTGCCGGCACAGCGACGGATACTAACTATGGCTACACCTTC. It codes for CAGTATDTNYGYTF.

The chain combines TRBV29-1 with TRBJ2-3; D is undetermined. Trimming stripped 5 bases from V and 8 bases from J, with 14 bases between. Germline V gives CDR1 SQVTM, CDR2 ANQGSEA. The CDR3 covers 12 residues. The CDR3 DNA is TGCAGCGTTATTAACCCATCCATTACGCAGTATTTT. Its translation: CSVINPSITQYF.

The rearrangement joins TRBV27 to TRBJ2-1; D is ambiguous. V lost 1 base and J 0 bases, leaving 10 bases between the germline ends. Germline CDR1 reads MNHEY; CDR2 reads SMNVEV (reference sequence). This CDR3 contains 16 residues. In DNA form, the CDR3 reads TGTGCCAGCAGTTTATTGGGCCTTAGCTCCTACAATGAGCAGTTCTTC. Residues: CASSLLGLSSYNEQFF.

This chain links TRBV4-3 with TRBJ2-7; TRBD1 is a possible D gene (7 bases). Germline values: CDR1 LGHNA, CDR2 YSLEER. The germline V and J ends were trimmed by 6 bases and 3 bases, with 21 bases remaining between them. This CDR3 is built from 16 residues. CDR3 region: CASSRGLGDRNYEQYF. The CDR3 nucleotides are TGCGCCAGCAGTCGGGGGTTGGGGGACAGAAACTACGAGCAGTACTTC.

The V and J genes are TRBV19 and TRBJ1-1; D ambiguous. The CDR3 has 13 amino acids. V lost 6 bases to trimming and J lost 1 base, with 9 bases between them. Germline CDR1 and CDR2: LNHDA and SQIVND (reference sequence). CDR3 nucleotides: TGTGCCAGTAGGGGCCGGGAGAACACTGAAGCTTTCTTT. It yields the protein CASRGRENTEAFF.

In this sample, this clonotype turned up a few times. The gene calls are TRBV7-3 and TRBJ1-1; D not resolved. The CDR3 spans 13 residues. Germline lookup yields CDR1 SGHTA and CDR2 FQGTGA. V was trimmed by 2 bases and J by 5 bases, leaving 9 bases between them. CDR3: CASSLGRTTEAFF. The CDR3 DNA reads TGTGCCAGCAGCTTAGGTCGGACGACTGAAGCTTTCTTT.